These 16 T cell receptor beta chains were all obtained from the same sample, sequenced in a study of identical twins. In TCRdb, the 5' RACE reads were re-called with MiXCR into one record per CDR3 protein. The repertoire has under 250,000 distinct CDR3 sequences, roughly 7.5% of them found once; the top ten carry about 1.9%. These same data were also listed under a study on yellow fever vaccine responses in identical twins.

Sequencing was performed on memory (CD45RO+) T cells sorted from blood. All receptors derive from a woman between 18 and 30 years old in good health.

This clonotype was seen a handful of times. The chain employs TRBV20-1 and TRBJ2-1; TRBD2 agrees at 7 bases. The length of the CDR3 is 12 residues. V shed 4 bases, J shed 9 bases, and the junction held 6 bases outside the gene matches. CDR1 and CDR2 from the germline V gene are DFQATT and SNEGSKA (reference sequence). The CDR3 is CSATLAGFEQFF. CDR3 coding DNA: TGCAGTGCTACGTTAGCGGGCTTTGAGCAGTTCTTC.

This clonotype showed up just a few times. The chain employs TRBV2 and TRBJ2-3; D gene uncertain. CDR1 SNHLY and CDR2 FYNNEI come from the germline V gene. This CDR3 has 13 amino acids. Trimming stripped 8 bases from V and 2 bases from J, with 11 bases between. The CDR3 nucleotides are TGTGCCAGCGGAATAGAGAACACAGATACGCAGTATTTT. This sequence encodes CASGIENTDTQYF.

In this sample, this clonotype turned up many times. This sequence joins TRBV6-5 and TRBJ1-2; D gene ambiguous. The CDR3 consists of 14 residues. Germline V gene data show CDR1 as MNHEY and CDR2 as SVGAGI. Trimming left V 0 bases short and J 3 bases short, with 8 bases between. CDR3 sequence reads: CASSYSLQYYGYTF. Written as DNA, the CDR3 is TGTGCCAGCAGTTACTCCCTACAGTACTATGGCTACACCTTC.

There are a few counts of this clonotype. V and J are TRBV5-1 and TRBJ2-7, with a possible D match to TRBD1 (6 bases). There are 15 residues in the CDR3. The germline V and J ends were trimmed by 4 bases and 2 bases, with 16 bases remaining between them. The germline V gene has CDR1 SGHRS and CDR2 YFSETQ. The CDR3 sequence: CASSPTGTQAYEQYF. The CDR3 DNA sequence: TGCGCCAGCAGCCCAACCGGGACACAAGCCTACGAGCAGTACTTC.

The table lists this clonotype with a few counts. This rearrangement joins TRBV5-1 to TRBJ2-7; 7 bases fit TRBD1. Germline-derived CDR1 and CDR2 are SGHRS and YFSETQ. The CDR3 covers 16 residues. J gave up 0 bases and V 4 bases, and 10 bases lay outside the gene matches. Here the CDR3 reads CASSGATGALSYEQYF. The DNA for the CDR3 is TGCGCCAGCAGCGGGGCAACAGGGGCCCTCTCCTACGAGCAGTACTTC. Full variable domain (missing parts from reference TRBV5-1 and TRBJ2-7): KAGVTQTPRYLIKTRGQQVTLSCSPISGHRSVSWYQQTPGQGLQFLFEYFSETQRNKGNFPGRFSGRQFSNSRSEMNVSTLELGDSALYLCASSGATGALSYEQYFGPGTRLTVT.

The chain has TRBV6-2 or TRBV6-3 and TRBJ2-7; D gene uncertain. Trimming stripped 0 bases from V and 2 bases from J, with 17 bases between. CDR3 length: 17 residues. CDR1 is MNHEY, CDR2 SVGEGT, per germline. The CDR3 loop is CASSYSHISWFPYEQYF. The CDR3 DNA is TGTGCCAGCAGTTACTCCCACATCTCCTGGTTCCCCTACGAGCAGTACTTC.

In its sample, this clonotype was seen many times. The gene calls are TRBV20-1 and TRBJ2-5, with 9 bases identical to TRBD1. With 0 bases clipped from V and 5 bases from J, the junction kept 10 bases outside the gene matches. Per germline, CDR1 DFQATT and CDR2 SNEGSKA (reference sequence). The CDR3 consists of 16 residues. CDR3 nucleotides: TGCAGTGCTAGAGATCTTCTTGGGACAGGGTTTGAGACCCAGTACTTC. This codes for CSARDLLGTGFETQYF.

The chain carries TRBV29-1 and TRBJ2-6; no clear D gene. The CDR3 runs to 13 residues. The ends were cut back, 6 bases at V and 2 bases at J, with 8 bases in the middle. CDR1 SQVTM and CDR2 ANQGSEA come from the germline V gene. The CDR3 spells CSVGRPGANVLTF. The CDR3 region has the DNA TGCAGCGTAGGACGGCCTGGGGCCAACGTCCTGACTTTC.

This clonotype appeared many times. V is TRBV29-1 and J is TRBJ2-1; D is undetermined. Germline V lookup: CDR1 SQVTM, CDR2 ANQGSEA. The CDR3 is 10 amino acids. V shed 5 bases and J shed 9 bases, with 8 bases lying between them. CDR3 region: CSVHWGEQFF. The CDR3 coding sequence is TGCAGCGTTCATTGGGGTGAGCAGTTCTTC.

This clonotype has a count of ten or more. J is TRBJ2-1 and V is TRBV5-1; TRBD2 aligns across 9 bases. Germline-derived CDR1 and CDR2 are SGHRS and YFSETQ. With 5 bases clipped from V and 5 bases from J, the junction kept 5 bases outside the gene matches. CDR3 length equals 14 residues. CDR3 coding DNA: TGCGCCAGCAGTCTGACTAGCGGTAACAATGAGCAGTTCTTC. As protein: CASSLTSGNNEQFF. The variable domain in full, with the rest retrieved from reference TRBV5-1 and TRBJ2-1, is KAGVTQTPRYLIKTRGQQVTLSCSPISGHRSVSWYQQTPGQGLQFLFEYFSETQRNKGNFPGRFSGRQFSNSRSEMNVSTLELGDSALYLCASSLTSGNNEQFFGPGTRLTVL.

A few counts support this clonotype. The chain recombines TRBV7-6 with TRBJ2-5; D perhaps matches TRBD2 (5 bases). This CDR3 contains 15 residues. V lost 4 bases and J 2 bases, leaving 14 bases between the germline ends. The germline CDR1 and CDR2 sequences are SGHVS and FNYEAQ. The CDR3: CASSSAAVPQETQYF. The DNA for the CDR3 is TGTGCCAGCAGCTCTGCAGCGGTACCTCAAGAGACCCAGTACTTC.

This clonotype appeared many times. This chain joins TRBV27 and TRBJ1-3; a possible D gene is TRBD1 (5 bases). CDR1 and CDR2 from the germline V gene are MNHEY and SMNVEV (reference sequence). V shed 2 bases and J shed 0 bases, with 11 bases lying between them. The CDR3 is made up of 16 amino acids. The CDR3 nucleotides read TGTGCCAGCAGTTTAAAGGGACCCTACTCTGGAAACACCATATATTTT. Its translation is CASSLKGPYSGNTIYF.

This clonotype was counted only a few times. The chain carries TRBV20-1 and TRBJ2-7; TRBD1 or TRBD2 may be the D gene (6 bases each). V was pared by 1 base and J by 2 bases, with 21 bases between. CDR1 is DFQATT, CDR2 SNEGSKA, per germline (reference sequence). The CDR3 covers 17 residues. The CDR3 loop is CSARGRGAGGLTYEQYF. CDR3 in DNA: TGCAGTGCTAGAGGGAGAGGGGCTGGGGGGCTTACCTACGAGCAGTACTTC.

The chain couples TRBV10-3 to TRBJ2-5, with 7 positions matching TRBD2. This CDR3 comprises 17 residues. In germline, CDR1 is ENHRY, CDR2 SYGVKD. J lost 2 bases, V lost 4 bases, and 13 bases had no gene match. The CDR3 sequence is CAISAGRGTSEQETQYF. The CDR3 nucleotides read TGTGCCATCAGTGCGGGAAGAGGTACTAGCGAGCAAGAGACCCAGTACTTC.

The chain uses TRBV20-1 and TRBJ2-5; D not certain. This CDR3 is 14 amino acids long. V was clipped by 4 bases and J by 1 base, with 13 bases between them. Germline lookup yields CDR1 DFQATT and CDR2 SNEGSKA (reference sequence). The CDR3 DNA reads TGCAGTGCTACTATGGGGTGGATCCAAGAGACCCAGTACTTC. Its translation is CSATMGWIQETQYF.

This clonotype was picked up many times. The gene calls are TRBV28 and TRBJ2-2, with D possibly matching TRBD1 (6 bases). Germline V CDR1 and CDR2: MDHEN, SYDVKM. CDR3 length: 14 amino acids. Written as DNA, the CDR3 is TGTGCTGGGAGACTCAGGGGTAACACCGGGGAGCTGTTTTTT. It yields the protein CAGRLRGNTGELFF.